This entry features one TCR beta chain sequence. Its antigen is not identified. This specimen comes from a study of T-cell reconstitution after alpha-beta-depleted transplantation in children. Points from the study as a whole: Several hundred graft clones that had expanded were reportedly the source of alpha-beta T cells about two months after transplant.

Researchers prepared the TCRbeta library using unique molecular identifiers, the study reports. TCRdb ran MiXCR on the PCR reads and lists one entry per CDR3 protein. The table has more than 120,000 distinct CDR3 sequences, 8.8% seen once. This clonotype originated in a female patient younger than 10 who had a stem cell transplant for congenital amegakaryocytic thrombocytopenia, so the T cells may come from the graft donor. This specimen consisted of PBMCs, mostly from graft donor cells, obtained 180 days after TCRalphabeta/CD19-depleted stem cell transplant.

The CDR3 region has the DNA TGTGCCAGCAGCTTCAGGTCCCCTAACTATGGCTACACCTTC. Its translation: CASSFRSPNYGYTF. V usage is TRBV7-8 and J usage is TRBJ1-2, with D unclear. Trimming pared 3 bases from V and 0 bases from J, leaving 8 bases between. CDR1 is SGHVS and CDR2 is FQNEAQ in the germline V gene. The CDR3 loop spans 14 amino acids.